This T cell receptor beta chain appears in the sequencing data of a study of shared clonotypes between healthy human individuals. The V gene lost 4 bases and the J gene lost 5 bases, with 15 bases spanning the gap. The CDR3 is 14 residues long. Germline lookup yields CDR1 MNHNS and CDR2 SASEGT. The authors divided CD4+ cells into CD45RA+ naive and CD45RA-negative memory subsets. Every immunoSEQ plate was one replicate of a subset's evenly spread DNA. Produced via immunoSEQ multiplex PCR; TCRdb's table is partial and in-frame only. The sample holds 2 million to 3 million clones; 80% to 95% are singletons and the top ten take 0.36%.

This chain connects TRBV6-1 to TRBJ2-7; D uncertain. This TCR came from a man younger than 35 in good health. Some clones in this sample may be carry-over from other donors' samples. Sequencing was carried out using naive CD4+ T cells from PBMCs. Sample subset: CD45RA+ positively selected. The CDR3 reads CASSVNGVDDEQYF. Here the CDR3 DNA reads TGTGCCAGCAGTGTCAATGGGGTCGATGACGAGCAGTACTTC.